One sample yielded the 27 T cell receptor beta chains listed below, sequenced in a study of cytomegalovirus exposure and HLA in healthy donors. A multiplex PCR was run with 60 Vbeta primers and 13 Jbeta primers. Assay used: immunoSEQ multiplex PCR; TCRdb lists only in-frame clones, some missing. The table records some 67,000 clones, around 80% of them present only once. Material for sequencing was PBMCs. All receptors derive from a woman under 40 in good health and CMV-seronegative.

The rearrangement links TRBV7-8 to TRBJ2-5, with 7 bases that match TRBD1. TRBJ2-7 matches the DNA end more closely, so the J call is doubtful. Germline V gene lookup returns CDR1 SGHVS and CDR2 FQNEAQ. The CDR3 spans 15 residues. This CDR3 reads CASSLRDRNAYEQYF. CDR3 sequence (DNA): TGTGCCAGCAGCCTAAGGGACAGAAATGCCTACGAGCAGTACTTC.

The V call is TRBV19, the J call TRBJ1-1; D is uncertain. Between the trimmed V and J ends, which lost 1 base and 8 bases, there was a span of 11 bases. Per the germline V gene, CDR1 is LNHDA and CDR2 is SQIVND (reference sequence). This CDR3 spans 13 amino acids. Here the CDR3 reads CASSIAGDPEAFF. CDR3 sequence (DNA): TGTGCCAGTAGTATAGCCGGGGATCCCGAAGCTTTCTTT.

The chain has TRBV11-2 and TRBJ1-3, with 7 bases that match TRBD1. Germline-derived CDR1 and CDR2 are SGHAT and FQNNGV. The CDR3 is 15 residues long. V lost 3 bases, J lost 1 base, and 3 bases stayed unmatched. The CDR3, as DNA: TGTGCCAGCAGCTTCGAGGGGGCTTCTGGAAACACCATATATTTT. This encodes CASSFEGASGNTIYF.

CDR3 sequence: CASSPLGSETQYF. The CDR3 DNA reads TGTGCCAGCAGTCCCCTAGGTAGCGAGACCCAGTACTTC. J is TRBJ2-5 and V is TRBV27; unclear D gene. The CDR3 has 13 residues. V was trimmed by 5 bases and J by 5 bases, leaving 12 bases between them. Per the germline V gene, CDR1 is MNHEY and CDR2 is SMNVEV (reference sequence).

The chain couples TRBV5-4 to TRBJ2-3, with D tentatively TRBD1 (5 bases). The CDR3 consists of 15 residues. Germline V CDR1 and CDR2: SGHNT, YYREEE (reference sequence). The V gene lost 4 bases and the J gene lost 2 bases, with 14 bases spanning the gap. CDR3 nucleotide sequence: TGTGCCAGCAGCGAGATCTGGGGCCCCACAGATACGCAGTATTTT. Encoded protein: CASSEIWGPTDTQYF.

The gene calls are TRBV13 and TRBJ2-5; unclear D gene. Germline values: CDR1 PRHDT, CDR2 FYEKMQ (reference sequence). The CDR3 is 12 residues long. Trimming cost V 5 bases and J 5 bases, with 9 bases left between them. CDR3: CASSLKEETQYF. The CDR3 DNA reads as TGTGCCAGCAGCCTTAAGGAGGAGACCCAGTACTTC. The full variable domain, rest sourced from reference TRBV13 and TRBJ2-5, is AAGVIQSPRHLIKEKRETATLKCYPIPRHDTVYWYQQGPGQDPQFLISFYEKMQSDKGSIPDRFSAQQFSDYHSELNMSSLELGDSALYFCASSLKEETQYFGPGTRLLVL.

The chain combines TRBV6-1 with TRBJ2-3, with 7 bases identical to TRBD2. The junction had 2 bases not matched to a gene; V was cut back by 5 bases and J by 0 bases. Germline loops: CDR1 MNHNS, CDR2 SASEGT. The length of the CDR3 is 14 residues. CDR3 nucleotides: TGTGCCAGCAGTCCGGGACTAAGCACAGATACGCAGTATTTT. Its translation is CASSPGLSTDTQYF.

A few counts support this clone. The chain joins TRBV7-2 to TRBJ1-4, with TRBD1 as a possible D gene (5 bases). The length of the CDR3 is 15 residues. The germline V gene encodes CDR1 SGHTA and CDR2 FQGNSA. V dropped 1 base and J dropped 8 bases, with 14 bases sitting between them. The CDR3 spells CASSLEGQGGEKLFF. CDR3 sequence (DNA): TGTGCCAGCAGCTTAGAGGGGCAGGGTGGGGAAAAACTGTTTTTT.

This clone has a single count. The chain has TRBV7-7 and TRBJ2-1, with D perhaps matching TRBD2 (5 bases). Per germline, CDR1 SSHAT and CDR2 FNYEAQ (reference sequence). V lost 2 bases, J lost 0 bases, and 11 bases lay in between. The CDR3 has 16 amino acids. The CDR3 protein is CASSLWPGSSYNEQFF. The CDR3 nucleotides read TGTGCCAGCAGCTTATGGCCGGGAAGCTCCTACAATGAGCAGTTCTTC.

This chain uses TRBV19 with TRBJ1-2; TRBD1 is a possible D gene (6 bases). Per germline, CDR1 LNHDA and CDR2 SQIVND (reference sequence). The germline V and J ends were trimmed by 5 bases and 3 bases, with 16 bases remaining between them. The CDR3 covers 15 residues. CDR3 region: CASSSNRDDDYGYTF. The CDR3 region has the DNA TGTGCCAGTAGTTCGAACAGGGATGATGACTATGGCTACACCTTC.

The rearrangement uses TRBV5-1 and TRBJ1-4, with D maybe TRBD1 (6 bases). Looked up from germline, CDR1 is SGHRS and CDR2 is YFSETQ. This CDR3 comprises 15 residues. Deletions cut 4 bases from V and 4 bases from J, with 14 bases between. The CDR3: CASSNGAGVNEKLFF. CDR3 in DNA: TGCGCCAGCAGCAATGGGGCAGGGGTTAATGAAAAACTGTTTTTT. The full variable domain, its missing parts supplied by reference TRBV5-1 and TRBJ1-4, is KAGVTQTPRYLIKTRGQQVTLSCSPISGHRSVSWYQQTPGQGLQFLFEYFSETQRNKGNFPGRFSGRQFSNSRSEMNVSTLELGDSALYLCASSNGAGVNEKLFFGSGTQLSVL.

This clone was recorded a few times. The chain uses TRBV10-3 and TRBJ2-7; D uncertain. This CDR3 has 12 amino acids. Per germline, CDR1 ENHRY and CDR2 SYGVKD. The V end was cut by 7 bases, the J end by 3 bases, with 10 bases between. In DNA form, the CDR3 reads TGTGCCATCACCGCAGGCAACTACGAGCAGTACTTC. It codes for CAITAGNYEQYF.

This chain joins TRBV2 and TRBJ2-2; D gene uncertain. There are 15 residues in the CDR3. Germline assignment: CDR1 SNHLY and CDR2 FYNNEI. V was pared by 6 bases and J by 2 bases, with 13 bases between. CDR3: CASRAHSPNTGELFF. For the CDR3, the DNA is TGTGCCAGCAGAGCCCACAGCCCAAACACCGGGGAGCTGTTTTTT.

This clone was picked up one time. The chain uses TRBV2 and TRBJ1-2; D may be TRBD1 (5 bases). Trimming removed 3 bases from V and 4 bases from J, with 12 bases in between. The CDR3 spans 14 residues. Per the germline V gene, CDR1 is SNHLY and CDR2 is FYNNEI. The CDR3 loop is CASSEDTGPYGYTF. The CDR3 DNA sequence: TGTGCCAGCAGTGAGGATACAGGACCCTATGGCTACACCTTC. The variable domain in full, with the rest retrieved from reference TRBV2 and TRBJ1-2, is EPEVTQTPSHQVTQMGQEVILRCVPISNHLYFYWYRQILGQKVEFLVSFYNNEISEKSEIFDDQFSVERPDGSNFTLKIRSTKLEDSAMYFCASSEDTGPYGYTFGSGTRLTVV.

The chain uses TRBV6-5 and TRBJ2-7; D might be TRBD2 (5 bases). V lost 1 base, J lost 0 bases, and 10 bases lay in between. The CDR3 totals 15 residues. Germline CDR1 MNHEY, CDR2 SVGAGI. The CDR3 is CASSYFGEFSYEQYF. The CDR3 DNA follows: TGTGCCAGCAGTTACTTTGGGGAGTTCTCCTACGAGCAGTACTTC.

This chain joins TRBV4-2 and TRBJ2-3; 9 nucleotides align to TRBD2. The CDR3 contains 17 residues. With V trimmed by 1 base and J by 5 bases, 10 bases remained unmatched. Germline values: CDR1 LGHNA, CDR2 YNFKEQ. CDR3: CASSQVGGGAGLDTQYF. Written as DNA, the CDR3 is TGTGCCAGCAGCCAAGTCGGCGGGGGGGCAGGTTTAGATACGCAGTATTTT.

The chain combines TRBV7-6 with TRBJ1-6; D is perhaps TRBD1 (6 bases). CDR3 size: 15 residues. In germline, CDR1 is SGHVS, CDR2 FNYEAQ. Trimming took 1 base from V and 8 from J, leaving 12 bases between them. The DNA of the CDR3 is TGTGCCAGCAGCTTAGAGGGGGGGGCGGATTCACCCCTCCACTTT. It encodes CASSLEGGADSPLHF.

V and J are TRBV9 and TRBJ2-2; TRBD2 matches 7 bases. J was trimmed by 6 bases and V by 5 bases; bases with no gene match: 4. The CDR3 totals 13 residues. Germline CDR1 SGDLS, CDR2 YYNGEE. CDR3 bases: TGTGCCAGCAGGACTAGCTCGGCCGGGGAGCTGTTTTTT. This codes for CASRTSSAGELFF.

This chain uses TRBV4-3 with TRBJ2-7; 8 nucleotides match TRBD1. Per the germline V gene, CDR1 is LGHNA and CDR2 is YSLEER. The V segment lost 4 bases and the J segment 2 bases; nucleotides outside the gene matches: 7. The CDR3 sequence is 15 residues long. The CDR3 region has the DNA TGCGCCAGCAGCCCTTCGGACAGGGAAACCTACGAGCAGTACTTC. It yields the protein CASSPSDRETYEQYF.

The rearrangement joins TRBV11-2 to TRBJ2-7; TRBD1 matches 10 bases. The V gene end was trimmed by 5 bases and the J gene end by 3 bases; junction bases not matched to a gene: 7. CDR3 length equals 15 residues. Germline V gene lookup returns CDR1 SGHAT and CDR2 FQNNGV. The CDR3 DNA is TGTGCCAGCAGCCCACGGACAGGGGGAAACTACGAGCAGTACTTC. Translation gives CASSPRTGGNYEQYF.

The V and J genes are TRBV6-4 and TRBJ2-3, with 11 bases that match TRBD2. This CDR3 comprises 16 residues. Germline CDR1 MRHNA, CDR2 SNTAGT. The trim removed 0 bases at V and 2 bases at J, leaving 1 base unmatched. CDR3: CASSDSTSGDTDTQYF. CDR3 nucleotides: TGTGCCAGCAGTGACTCGACTAGCGGGGACACAGATACGCAGTATTTT.

The J gene is TRBJ2-7, the V gene TRBV6-1, with D uncertain. The germline V gene encodes CDR1 MNHNS and CDR2 SASEGT. V dropped 2 bases and J dropped 2 bases, with 13 bases sitting between them. The CDR3 is 15 amino acids. This chain's CDR3 is CASSELKDFPYEQYF. In nucleotides, the CDR3 is TGTGCCAGCAGTGAACTGAAAGACTTTCCCTACGAGCAGTACTTC.

The chain has TRBV4-1 and TRBJ2-5; 13 positions agree with TRBD2. The trim removed 4 bases at V and 5 bases at J, leaving 16 bases unmatched. Germline V gives CDR1 MGHRA, CDR2 YSYEKL. CDR3 length: 19 amino acids. The CDR3 bases are TGCGCCAGCAGCCTCATTCGGACTAGCGGGGGAGAGGATCAGGAGACCCAGTACTTC. Amino acids: CASSLIRTSGGEDQETQYF.

This chain connects TRBV2 to TRBJ1-1; D is possibly TRBD1 (6 bases). Germline V CDR1 and CDR2: SNHLY, FYNNEI. This CDR3 is 13 amino acids long. V lost 5 bases to trimming and J lost 3 bases, with 10 bases between them. The CDR3 region is CASSQDRDTEAFF. The CDR3 region has the DNA TGTGCCAGCAGTCAGGACAGAGACACTGAAGCTTTCTTT. Combining the CDR3 with reference TRBV2 and TRBJ1-1 gives the whole variable domain EPEVTQTPSHQVTQMGQEVILRCVPISNHLYFYWYRQILGQKVEFLVSFYNNEISEKSEIFDDQFSVERPDGSNFTLKIRSTKLEDSAMYFCASSQDRDTEAFFGQGTRLTVV.

In the case of this clone: The sample carries other DNA sequences with the same CDR3. The CDR3 nucleotides read TGTGCCAGCAGCCCGCGGGACAACTATGGCTACACCTTC. Translated: CASSPRDNYGYTF. V usage is TRBV7-2 and J usage is TRBJ1-2; D may be TRBD1 (5 bases). In germline, CDR1 is SGHTA, CDR2 FQGNSA. This CDR3 is built from 13 residues. Trimming cost V 5 bases and J 2 bases, with 9 bases left between them. Full variable domain (remainder filled in from reference TRBV7-2 and TRBJ1-2): GAGVSQSPSNKVTEKGKDVELRCDPISGHTALYWYRQSLGQGLEFLIYFQGNSAPDKSGLPSDRFSAERTGGSVSTLTIQRTQQEDSAVYLCASSPRDNYGYTFGSGTRLTVV.

V usage is TRBV5-1 and J usage is TRBJ1-4; a weak D match, TRBD1 (5 bases). V was shortened by 3 bases and J by 6 bases, with 12 bases between the two germline ends. This CDR3 has 14 residues. Looked up from germline, CDR1 is SGHRS and CDR2 is YFSETQ. The CDR3 loop is CASSSRQPDEKLFF. As DNA, the CDR3 is TGCGCCAGCAGCTCACGACAGCCCGATGAAAAACTGTTTTTT.

The V and J genes are TRBV28 and TRBJ2-2, with 7 bases identical to TRBD1. From germline, CDR1 is MDHEN and CDR2 SYDVKM. V shed 5 bases and J 4 bases; nucleotides not matched to a gene: 10. The CDR3 contains 16 residues. The CDR3 DNA is TGTGCCAGCAGTCCGTCGGACAGGCAGATCACCGGGGAGCTGTTTTTT. It specifies CASSPSDRQITGELFF.